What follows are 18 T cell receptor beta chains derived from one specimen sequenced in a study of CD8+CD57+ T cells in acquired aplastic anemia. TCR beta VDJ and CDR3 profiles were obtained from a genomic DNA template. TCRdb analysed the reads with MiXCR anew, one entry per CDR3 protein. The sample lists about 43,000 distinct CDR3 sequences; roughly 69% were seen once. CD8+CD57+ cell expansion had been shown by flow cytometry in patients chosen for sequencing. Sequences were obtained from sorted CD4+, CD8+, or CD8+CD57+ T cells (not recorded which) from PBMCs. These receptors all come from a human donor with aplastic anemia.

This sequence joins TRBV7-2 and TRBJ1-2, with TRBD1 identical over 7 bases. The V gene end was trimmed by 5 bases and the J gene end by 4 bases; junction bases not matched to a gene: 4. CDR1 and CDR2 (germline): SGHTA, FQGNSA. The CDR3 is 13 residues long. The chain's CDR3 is CASSRQGGYGYTF. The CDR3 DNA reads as TGTGCCAGCAGCCGACAGGGTGGCTATGGCTACACCTTC.

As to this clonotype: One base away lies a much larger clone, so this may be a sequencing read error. This chain's CDR3 is CAISEGAGGVETQYF. As DNA, the CDR3 is TGTGCCATCAGTGAAGGGGCAGGGGGAGTAGAGACCCAGTACTTC. The chain is built from TRBV2 and TRBJ2-5; 7 bases align to TRBD1. The CDR3 runs to 15 residues. Germline V gene lookup returns CDR1 SNHLY and CDR2 FYNNEI. The full variable domain, in which reference TRBV2 and TRBJ2-5 provide the parts outside the CDR3, is EPEVTQTPSHQVTQMGQEVILRCVPISNHLYFYWYRQILGQKVEFLVSFYNNEISEKSEIFDDQFSVERPDGSNFTLKIRSTKLEDSAMYFCAISEGAGGVETQYFGPGTRLLVL.

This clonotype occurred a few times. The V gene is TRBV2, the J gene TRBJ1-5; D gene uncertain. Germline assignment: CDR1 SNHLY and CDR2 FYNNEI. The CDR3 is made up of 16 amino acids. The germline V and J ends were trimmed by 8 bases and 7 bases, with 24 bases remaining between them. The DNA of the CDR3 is TGTGCCAGCCGCCGAGGGCCCAATGAGGTTGGCCAGCCCCAGCATTTT. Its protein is CASRRGPNEVGQPQHF.

The CDR3 DNA reads as TGTGCCAGCAGCGTAGAACCAGGGAACAATGAGCAGTTCTTC. Protein product: CASSVEPGNNEQFF. The rearrangement joins TRBV9 to TRBJ2-1; D might be TRBD1 (5 bases). Trimming cost V 0 bases and J 5 bases, with 9 bases left between them. Germline V gene sequence: CDR1 SGDLS, CDR2 YYNGEE. The CDR3 length is 14 residues.

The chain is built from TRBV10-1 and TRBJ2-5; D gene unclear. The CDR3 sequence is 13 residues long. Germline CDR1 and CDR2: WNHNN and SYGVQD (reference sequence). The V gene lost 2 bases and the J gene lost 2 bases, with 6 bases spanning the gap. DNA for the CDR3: TGCGCCAGCAGTGAGGTCCTACAAGAGACCCAGTACTTC. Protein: CASSEVLQETQYF.

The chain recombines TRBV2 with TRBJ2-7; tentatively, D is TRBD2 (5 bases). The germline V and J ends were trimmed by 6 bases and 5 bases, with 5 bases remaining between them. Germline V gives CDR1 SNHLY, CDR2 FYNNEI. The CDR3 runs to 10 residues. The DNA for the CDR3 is TGTGCCAGCAGGAGGGACGAGCAGTACTTC. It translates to CASRRDEQYF.

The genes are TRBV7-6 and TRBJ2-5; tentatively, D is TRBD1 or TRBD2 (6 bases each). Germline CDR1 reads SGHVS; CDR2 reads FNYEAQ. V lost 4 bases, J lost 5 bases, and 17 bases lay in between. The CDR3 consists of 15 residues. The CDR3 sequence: CASSSKGGPRETQYF. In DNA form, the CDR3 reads TGTGCCAGCAGCTCCAAAGGGGGGCCTCGGGAGACCCAGTACTTC. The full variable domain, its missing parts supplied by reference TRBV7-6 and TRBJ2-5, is GAGVSQSPRYKVTKRGQDVALRCDPISGHVSLYWYRQALGQGPEFLTYFNYEAQQDKSGLPNDRFSAERPEGSISTLTIQRTEQRDSAMYRCASSSKGGPRETQYFGPGTRLLVL.

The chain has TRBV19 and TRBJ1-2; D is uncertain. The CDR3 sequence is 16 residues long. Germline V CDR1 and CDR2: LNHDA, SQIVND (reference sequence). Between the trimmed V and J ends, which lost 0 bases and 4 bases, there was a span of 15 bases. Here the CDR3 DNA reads TGTGCCAGTAGTATAGAAGGGCGCAGCGGTCTCTATGGCTACACCTTC. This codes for CASSIEGRSGLYGYTF.

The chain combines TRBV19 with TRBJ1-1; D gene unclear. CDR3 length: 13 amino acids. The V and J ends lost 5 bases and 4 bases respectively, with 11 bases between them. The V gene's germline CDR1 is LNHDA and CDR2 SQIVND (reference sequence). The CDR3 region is CASSLSRGTEAFF. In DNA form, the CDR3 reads TGTGCCAGTAGTCTCTCCCGGGGCACTGAAGCTTTCTTT.

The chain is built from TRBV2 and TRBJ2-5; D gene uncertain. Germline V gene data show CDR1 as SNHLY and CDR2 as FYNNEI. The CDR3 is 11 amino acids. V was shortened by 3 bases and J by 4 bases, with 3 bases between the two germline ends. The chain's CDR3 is CASSELETQYF. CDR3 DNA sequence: TGTGCCAGCAGTGAGTTAGAGACCCAGTACTTC.

The CDR3 is CASSLAGGYNEQFF. The CDR3 region has the DNA TGTGCCAGCAGCCTAGCGGGGGGCTACAATGAGCAGTTCTTC. J is TRBJ2-1 and V is TRBV6-1; 11 bases map to TRBD2. The CDR3 spans 14 residues. Germline loops: CDR1 MNHNS, CDR2 SASEGT. J gave up 3 bases and V 6 bases, and 1 base lay outside the gene matches.

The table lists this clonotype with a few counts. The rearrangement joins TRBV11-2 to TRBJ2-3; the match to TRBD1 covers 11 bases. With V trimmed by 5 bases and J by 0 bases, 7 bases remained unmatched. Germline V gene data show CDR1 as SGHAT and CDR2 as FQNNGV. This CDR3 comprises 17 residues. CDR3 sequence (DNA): TGTGCCAGCAGCGATGGGACAGGGGGGGGGAGCACAGATACGCAGTATTTT. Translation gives CASSDGTGGGSTDTQYF.

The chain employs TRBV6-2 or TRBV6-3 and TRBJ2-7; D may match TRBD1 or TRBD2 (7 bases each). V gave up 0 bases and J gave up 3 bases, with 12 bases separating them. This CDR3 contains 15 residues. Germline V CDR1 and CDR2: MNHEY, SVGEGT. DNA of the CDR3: TGTGCCAGCAGTTACTCTCCAGGGGGGGACTACGAGCAGTACTTC. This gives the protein CASSYSPGGDYEQYF.

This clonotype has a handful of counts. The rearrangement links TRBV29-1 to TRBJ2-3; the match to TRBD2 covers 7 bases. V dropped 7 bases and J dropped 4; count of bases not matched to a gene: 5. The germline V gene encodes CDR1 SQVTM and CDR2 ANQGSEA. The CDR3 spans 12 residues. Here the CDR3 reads CSASGGSDTQYF. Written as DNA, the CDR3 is TGCAGCGCCTCGGGAGGCTCAGATACGCAGTATTTT.

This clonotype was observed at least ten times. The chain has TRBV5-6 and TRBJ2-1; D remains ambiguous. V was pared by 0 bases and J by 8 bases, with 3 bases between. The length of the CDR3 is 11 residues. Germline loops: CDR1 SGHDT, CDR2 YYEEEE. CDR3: CASSLDHEQFF. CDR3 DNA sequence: TGTGCCAGCAGCTTGGACCATGAGCAGTTCTTC.

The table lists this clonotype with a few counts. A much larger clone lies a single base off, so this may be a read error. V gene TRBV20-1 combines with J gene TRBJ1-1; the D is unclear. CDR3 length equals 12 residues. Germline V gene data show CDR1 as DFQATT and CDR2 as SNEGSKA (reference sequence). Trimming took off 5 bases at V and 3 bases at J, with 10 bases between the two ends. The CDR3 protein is CSASAGDTEAFF. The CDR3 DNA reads TGCAGTGCTTCTGCCGGGGACACTGAAGCTTTCTTT.

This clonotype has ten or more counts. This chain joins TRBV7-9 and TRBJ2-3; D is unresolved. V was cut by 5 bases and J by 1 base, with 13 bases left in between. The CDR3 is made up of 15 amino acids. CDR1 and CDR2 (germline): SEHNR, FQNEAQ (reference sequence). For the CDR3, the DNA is TGTGCCAGCAGCACCCCCCGGGCCGGCACAGATACGCAGTATTTT. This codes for CASSTPRAGTDTQYF.

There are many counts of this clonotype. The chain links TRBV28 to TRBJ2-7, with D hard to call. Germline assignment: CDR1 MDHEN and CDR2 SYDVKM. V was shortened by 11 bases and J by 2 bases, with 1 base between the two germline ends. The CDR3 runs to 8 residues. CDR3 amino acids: CAPYEQYF. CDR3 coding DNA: TGTGCCCCCTACGAGCAGTACTTC.